This TCR beta chain was sequenced in a study of blood T cell repertoires in COVID-19. Study overall: Samples representing acute and convalescent COVID-19 were sourced from the United States, Italy and Spain. Nucleic acid was either cDNA or gDNA, and it came from T cells, B-cell-depleted T cells, or PBMCs.

Authors' methods: Scientists estimated how many nucleated cells there were by amplifying reference gene primers. Method: immunoSEQ multiplex PCR; TCRdb's copy keeps in-frame clones and lacks some. For V, J and clone size, that table is used; D and trimming come from the DNA. The sample records 190,000 or so clones, 70% to 85% being singletons. This receptor was identified in a human donor with acute or convalescent COVID-19. The donor label of this sample is uncertain. Sample: peripheral blood.

CDR3 sequence (DNA): TGTGCCAGCAGTTCTCCGGGACTAGCGGGAGCCGGGGAGCTGTTTTTT. This codes for CASSSPGLAGAGELFF. The chain combines TRBV6-5 with TRBJ2-2; 14 nucleotides match TRBD2. V gave up 4 bases and J gave up 6 bases; unmatched junction bases: 4. This CDR3 spans 16 amino acids. CDR1 and CDR2 from the germline V gene are MNHEY and SVGAGI.